The 29 T cell receptor beta chains below all came from one sample that was sequenced in a study of T cells in Graves' hyperthyroidism and ophthalmopathy. RNA transcripts yielded amplified TCR beta CDR3 regions. TCR CDR3 underwent first-round RT-PCR with the HTBI primer set. One entry per CDR3 protein, called by TCRdb with MiXCR from the multiplex PCR reads. This table holds fewer than 800,000 distinct CDR3 sequences, about 15% found once. The sequenced material came from blood. Receptor source: a man aged 18 to 29 with Graves' hyperthyroidism.

This clonotype was recorded many times. This chain connects TRBV2 to TRBJ2-1, with 10 bases lining up with TRBD1. Germline assignment: CDR1 SNHLY and CDR2 FYNNEI. The CDR3 length is 15 residues. J gave up 8 bases and V 6 bases, and 10 bases lay outside the gene matches. The CDR3 protein is CASRYQTGGKDEQFF. CDR3 DNA: TGTGCCAGCAGGTACCAGACAGGGGGCAAGGATGAGCAGTTCTTC.

This clonotype was recorded many times. The chain recombines TRBV28 with TRBJ2-3; D remains unclear. The V gene lost 5 bases and the J gene lost 7 bases, with 7 bases spanning the gap. Per germline, CDR1 MDHEN and CDR2 SYDVKM. The CDR3 loop spans 11 amino acids. The CDR3: CASSPGNTQYF. The DNA of the CDR3 is TGTGCCAGCAGTCCCGGAAATACGCAGTATTTT.

Ten or more counts support this clonotype. This chain joins TRBV7-9 and TRBJ2-3; 7 bases match TRBD2. With V trimmed by 5 bases and J by 5 bases, 19 bases remained unmatched. Looked up from germline, CDR1 is SEHNR and CDR2 is FQNEAQ (reference sequence). The CDR3 has 18 amino acids. CDR3 DNA: TGTGCCAGCAGCCTAGAGGAAATCGGACTAGGATGGGGAGATACGCAGTATTTT. Its protein product is CASSLEEIGLGWGDTQYF. Full variable domain (remainder filled in from reference TRBV7-9 and TRBJ2-3): DTGVSQNPRHKITKRGQNVTFRCDPISEHNRLYWYRQTLGQGPEFLTYFQNEAQLEKSRLLSDRFSAERPKGSFSTLEIQRTEQGDSAMYLCASSLEEIGLGWGDTQYFGPGTRLTVL.

This clonotype was observed a few times. V usage is TRBV19 and J usage is TRBJ1-4; D call uncertain. Germline V lookup: CDR1 LNHDA, CDR2 SQIVND (reference sequence). V dropped 5 bases and J dropped 0 bases, with 13 bases sitting between them. CDR3 length equals 16 residues. This CDR3 reads CASSFRYLATNEKLFF. CDR3 coding DNA: TGTGCCAGTAGTTTTCGCTACCTCGCAACTAATGAAAAACTGTTTTTT.

There are a few counts of this clonotype. V is TRBV29-1 and J is TRBJ1-2; TRBD1 matches 7 bases. Germline V lookup: CDR1 SQVTM, CDR2 ANQGSEA. The CDR3 has 11 amino acids. The V gene end was trimmed by 3 bases and the J gene end by 5 bases; junction bases not matched to a gene: 0. In DNA, the CDR3 is TGCAGCGTTGAGGGACAGTATGGCTACACCTTC. Translating it yields CSVEGQYGYTF.

This clonotype has a handful of counts. V usage is TRBV29-1 and J usage is TRBJ2-2, with 8 bases identical to TRBD1. Germline V gene data show CDR1 as SQVTM and CDR2 as ANQGSEA. The V gene end was trimmed by 7 bases and the J gene end by 6 bases; junction bases not matched to a gene: 10. This CDR3 comprises 14 residues. CDR3 region: CSASRLQGAGELFF. The CDR3 DNA sequence: TGCAGCGCATCAAGACTACAGGGGGCCGGGGAGCTGTTTTTT.

This clonotype appeared many times. The chain is built from TRBV11-2 and TRBJ2-6; a possible D gene is TRBD2 (5 bases). V was shortened by 4 bases and J by 4 bases, with 14 bases between the two germline ends. This CDR3 has 16 amino acids. Germline assignment: CDR1 SGHAT and CDR2 FQNNGV. CDR3 in amino acids: CASSSERPGGANVLTF. DNA for the CDR3: TGTGCCAGCAGCTCCGAACGGCCGGGAGGGGCCAACGTCCTGACTTTC. The variable domain in full, completed from reference TRBV11-2 and TRBJ2-6, reads EAGVAQSPRYKIIEKRQSVAFWCNPISGHATLYWYQQILGQGPKLLIQFQNNGVVDDSQLPKDRFSAERLKGVDSTLKIQPAKLEDSAVYLCASSSERPGGANVLTFGAGSRLTVL.

Only a few counts were recorded for this clonotype. The chain links TRBV27 to TRBJ2-7, with D uncertain. Germline V CDR1 and CDR2: MNHEY, SMNVEV (reference sequence). The length of the CDR3 is 15 residues. Between the trimmed V and J ends, which lost 8 bases and 3 bases, there was a span of 20 bases. In DNA form, the CDR3 reads TGTGCCAGCTCCTTAGTGGGATCTTTGTACTACGAGCAGTACTTC. It codes for CASSLVGSLYYEQYF.

The chain has TRBV20-1 and TRBJ1-6, with a possible D match to TRBD1 (5 bases). There are 13 residues in the CDR3. V was trimmed by 7 bases and J by 7 bases, leaving 14 bases between them. The germline V gene has CDR1 DFQATT and CDR2 SNEGSKA (reference sequence). The CDR3 coding sequence is TGCAGTGAAATGGGACTCATGAATTCACCCCTCCACTTT. Translated, it gives CSEMGLMNSPLHF.

This clonotype was counted many times. The chain carries TRBV28 and TRBJ2-1, with TRBD2 identical over 7 bases. CDR3 length: 16 residues. Germline CDR1 is MDHEN and CDR2 is SYDVKM. Unmatched junction bases numbered 12, after V lost 3 bases and J lost 7 bases. Here the CDR3 reads CASSFMGRERGNEQFF. The CDR3 DNA reads as TGTGCCAGCAGTTTCATGGGGCGGGAGAGAGGTAATGAGCAGTTCTTC.

The V call is TRBV28, the J call TRBJ2-7, with TRBD1 as a possible D gene (5 bases). Trimming removed 4 bases from V and 3 bases from J, with 10 bases in between. Germline V lookup: CDR1 MDHEN, CDR2 SYDVKM. The CDR3 covers 13 residues. CDR3 loop: CASSSGPHYEQYF. The CDR3 DNA is TGTGCCAGCAGTTCAGGGCCACACTACGAGCAGTACTTC.

The chain carries TRBV18 and TRBJ2-7, with D perhaps matching TRBD1 or TRBD2 (7 bases each). Deletions cut 0 bases from V and 5 bases from J, with 11 bases between. Germline CDR1 is KGHSH and CDR2 is LQKENI. This CDR3 is built from 14 residues. CDR3 DNA sequence: TGTGCCAGCTCACCACCGGGAGGGGGCAACGAGCAGTACTTC. Its translation: CASSPPGGGNEQYF.

This clonotype showed up many times. V and J are TRBV6-1 and TRBJ2-6, with D perhaps given as TRBD1 or TRBD2 (5 bases each). The CDR3 contains 16 residues. Germline loops: CDR1 MNHNS, CDR2 SASEGT. Trimming removed 7 bases at V and 1 base at J, with 14 bases between. The CDR3: CASTLGVGSGANVLTF. CDR3 coding DNA: TGTGCCAGCACCCTGGGGGTGGGATCTGGGGCCAACGTCCTGACTTTC.

This clonotype was seen many times. This sequence joins TRBV7-2 and TRBJ1-2; D is perhaps TRBD1 (5 bases). Germline V gene data show CDR1 as SGHTA and CDR2 as FQGNSA. Trimming took 5 bases from V and 2 from J, leaving 12 bases between them. The CDR3 contains 14 residues. The CDR3 DNA follows: TGTGCCAGCAGCCCCTCCGGGGGGAACTATGGCTACACCTTC. Translation gives CASSPSGGNYGYTF. Full variable domain (rest looked up from reference TRBV7-2 and TRBJ1-2): GAGVSQSPSNKVTEKGKDVELRCDPISGHTALYWYRQSLGQGLEFLIYFQGNSAPDKSGLPSDRFSAERTGGSVSTLTIQRTQQEDSAVYLCASSPSGGNYGYTFGSGTRLTVV.

A few counts support this clonotype. The rearrangement uses TRBV29-1 and TRBJ2-7; 9 nucleotides agree with TRBD1. Germline V gives CDR1 SQVTM, CDR2 ANQGSEA. The CDR3 totals 13 residues. After removal of 7 bases from V and 2 bases from J, the junction contained 6 bases not matched to a gene. The chain's CDR3 is CSATRDRAYEQYF. The CDR3 nucleotides are TGCAGCGCAACCCGGGACAGGGCCTACGAGCAGTACTTC.

Note on this clonotype: Since a much larger clone is just one base distant, this may be a read error. The chain recombines TRBV9 with TRBJ1-5; D is unresolved. Germline V gene sequence: CDR1 SGDLS, CDR2 YYNGEE. This CDR3 spans 13 amino acids. The CDR3 sequence is CASSVGNNQTQHF. CDR3 coding DNA: TGTGCCAGCAGCGTAGGGAACAATCAGACCCAGCATTTT.

This clonotype was found a few times. CDR3 coding DNA: TGCAGTGCCCCGCCACGCACCCTCCACTCCTACGAGCAGTACTTC. It codes for CSAPPRTLHSYEQYF. The gene calls are TRBV20-1 and TRBJ2-7; the D is unclear. V lost 6 bases and J lost 0, with 18 bases in between. The CDR3 is 15 amino acids. Germline loops: CDR1 DFQATT, CDR2 SNEGSKA (reference sequence).

The chain is built from TRBV9 and TRBJ2-6, with no clear D. CDR3 length: 14 residues. Germline V gene lookup returns CDR1 SGDLS and CDR2 YYNGEE. V was clipped by 4 bases and J by 2 bases, with 7 bases between them. In DNA form, the CDR3 reads TGTGCCAGCAGCCCCCGTACTGGGGCCAACGTCCTGACTTTC. Residues: CASSPRTGANVLTF.

The V call is TRBV7-3, the J call TRBJ2-2; the D is unclear. V shed 5 bases and J shed 7 bases, with 8 bases lying between them. Germline lookup yields CDR1 SGHTA and CDR2 FQGTGA. The CDR3 covers 12 residues. CDR3 sequence: CASSREDGELFF. CDR3 bases: TGTGCCAGCAGCCGCGAAGACGGGGAGCTGTTTTTT.

This clonotype was observed a few times. A much more abundant neighbour one base away suggests this may be a read error. J is TRBJ2-3 and V is TRBV28; perhaps TRBD2 as D (6 bases). The CDR3 sequence is 14 residues long. CDR1 and CDR2 (germline): MDHEN, SYDVKM. CDR3 nucleotide sequence: TGTGCCAGCAGTTCGTCGGGAGCGGCAGATGCGCAGTATTTT. Translation gives CASSSSGAADAQYF.

The chain is built from TRBV20-1 and TRBJ2-1; TRBD1 or TRBD2 may be the D gene (5 bases each). The CDR3 totals 16 residues. Germline V gene data show CDR1 as DFQATT and CDR2 as SNEGSKA (reference sequence). V was trimmed by 1 base and J by 10 bases, leaving 23 bases between them. The CDR3 region is CSARGGRDHAFLEQFF. CDR3 nucleotide sequence: TGCAGTGCTAGAGGTGGCAGGGACCACGCTTTTCTAGAGCAGTTCTTC.

The V call is TRBV3-1, the J call TRBJ2-5; 9 positions agree with TRBD1. The CDR3 loop spans 16 amino acids. V gave up 2 bases and J gave up 5 bases; unmatched junction bases: 9. Germline CDR1 is LGHDT and CDR2 is YNNKEL (reference sequence). In DNA, the CDR3 is TGTGCCAGCAGCCAACCCACAGGGGGCGTGGGGGAGACCCAGTACTTC. Its protein product is CASSQPTGGVGETQYF.

This clonotype was recorded at least ten times. The CDR3 loop is CASSLLASGNTIYF. The CDR3 nucleotides read TGTGCCAGCAGTTTGTTAGCTTCTGGAAACACCATATATTTT. V gene TRBV28 combines with J gene TRBJ1-3, with D uncertain. The CDR3 length is 14 residues. Per germline, CDR1 MDHEN and CDR2 SYDVKM. Trimming pared 3 bases from V and 1 base from J, leaving 7 bases between.

This chain uses TRBV13 with TRBJ2-1; the D gene is possibly TRBD1 (5 bases). V was shortened by 4 bases and J by 4 bases, with 14 bases between the two germline ends. This CDR3 is 15 amino acids long. Germline loops: CDR1 PRHDT, CDR2 FYEKMQ (reference sequence). As DNA, the CDR3 is TGTGCCAGCAGCTCTAGACAGACCGATTACAATGAGCAGTTCTTC. Its protein is CASSSRQTDYNEQFF.

The V and J genes are TRBV18 and TRBJ1-1; possible D gene TRBD1, 5 bases. This CDR3 region has 16 residues. Germline CDR1 and CDR2: KGHSH and LQKENI. Trimming left V 3 bases short and J 3 bases short, with 17 bases between. CDR3 nucleotides: TGTGCCAGCTCACCTCTGGACCTCGGGGGAGACACTGAAGCTTTCTTT. It encodes CASSPLDLGGDTEAFF.

The chain has TRBV5-1 and TRBJ1-6; possibly TRBD1 for D (5 bases). The CDR3 extends over 15 amino acids. From germline, CDR1 is SGHRS and CDR2 YFSETQ. Trimming took 0 bases from V and 6 from J, leaving 10 bases between them. CDR3 DNA: TGCGCCAGCAGCTTGGCCTCCGACAGTAATTCACCCCTCCACTTT. This gives the protein CASSLASDSNSPLHF.

This clonotype was picked up one time. This chain links TRBV7-9 with TRBJ1-2; 9 bases match TRBD1. This CDR3 is built from 15 residues. The germline gives CDR1 SEHNR, CDR2 FQNEAQ (reference sequence). The V and J ends lost 4 bases and 0 bases, in that order; junction bases with no gene match: 3. CDR3 sequence: CASSSWTGANYGYTF. CDR3 coding DNA: TGTGCCAGCAGCTCCTGGACAGGGGCTAACTATGGCTACACCTTC.

This clonotype was observed a handful of times. This chain connects TRBV20-1 to TRBJ1-2, with 7 bases fitting TRBD1. The CDR3 contains 14 residues. Per the germline V gene, CDR1 is DFQATT and CDR2 is SNEGSKA (reference sequence). The ends lost 1 base at V and 3 bases at J; junction bases unmatched: 5. As DNA, the CDR3 is TGCAGTGCTAGAGCGGGACAGTCGGACTATGGCTACACCTTC. It codes for CSARAGQSDYGYTF.

This clonotype was found many times. This chain uses TRBV20-1 with TRBJ1-1, with 8 bases lining up with TRBD1. The CDR3 is 13 residues long. Germline V gene data show CDR1 as DFQATT and CDR2 as SNEGSKA (reference sequence). V dropped 5 bases and J dropped 5; count of bases not matched to a gene: 7. CDR3 amino acids: CSAPLGQGTEAFF. The CDR3 bases are TGCAGTGCTCCTCTCGGACAGGGAACTGAAGCTTTCTTT.